The 24 T cell receptor beta chains below all came from one sample that was sequenced in a study of T-cell reconstitution after alpha-beta-depleted transplantation in children. It was with unique molecular identifiers that the TCRbeta library was prepared. TCRdb reprocessed the PCR reads with MiXCR, giving one entry per CDR3 protein. The sample has 580,000 or so distinct CDR3 sequences, more than 20% seen once. The material sequenced was PBMCs, mostly from graft donor cells, taken 360 days after TCRalphabeta/CD19-depleted stem cell transplant. The receptor source for this set is a boy in the first two years of life who had a stem cell transplant for acute myeloid leukemia, so the T cells may come from the graft donor.

This clonotype was found once. This chain joins TRBV7-9 and TRBJ2-3; possibly TRBD2 for D (7 bases). Germline CDR1 is SEHNR and CDR2 is FQNEAQ (reference sequence). The CDR3 loop spans 16 amino acids. Trimming left V 3 bases short and J 2 bases short, with 15 bases between. In DNA, the CDR3 is TGTGCCAGCAGCTTTCTCCCCGGGGGGCCCACAGATACGCAGTATTTT. Translation gives CASSFLPGGPTDTQYF.

This clonotype was seen repeatedly, ten times or more. One end of the junction is discordant with germline, which a read error may explain. V and J are TRBV18 and TRBJ1-1; TRBD1 matches at 8 bases. The CDR3 is made up of 13 amino acids. Germline CDR1 and CDR2: KGHSH and LQKENI. This chain's CDR3 is CASSPGQGAPVPF. CDR3 DNA: TGTGCCAGCTCACCAGGCCAGGGGGCCCCGGTCCCCTTT. Supplemented by reference TRBV18 and TRBJ1-1, the full variable domain reads NAGVMQNPRHLVRRRGQEARLRCSPMKGHSHVYWYRQLPEEGLKFMVYLQKENIIDESGMPKERFSAEFPKEGPSILRIQQVVRGDSAAYFCASSPGQGAPVPFGQGTRLTVV.

V and J are TRBV6-1 and TRBJ2-1; no reliable D call. This CDR3 comprises 13 residues. V shed 6 bases and J shed 8 bases, with 14 bases lying between them. Germline V gene sequence: CDR1 MNHNS, CDR2 SASEGT. The CDR3 here is CASSPLDSYEQFF. The CDR3 nucleotides read TGTGCCAGCAGCCCCCTAGATTCTTATGAGCAGTTCTTC.

The V call is TRBV6-2 or TRBV6-3, the J call TRBJ2-7; D is uncertain. The CDR3 covers 14 residues. CDR1 is MNHEY, CDR2 SVGEGT, per germline. Trimming removed 2 bases from V and 2 bases from J, with 10 bases in between. CDR3 nucleotides: TGTGCCAGCAGTTACCTACAGACAACCTACGAGCAGTACGTC. Residues: CASSYLQTTYEQYV.

The V gene is TRBV18, the J gene TRBJ2-5; 7 nucleotides line up with TRBD2. CDR1 and CDR2 from the germline V gene are KGHSH and LQKENI. With 3 bases clipped from V and 4 bases from J, the junction kept 8 bases outside the gene matches. The CDR3 extends over 15 amino acids. The CDR3 reads CASSPALADRETQYF. CDR3 nucleotides: TGTGCCAGCTCACCGGCTCTAGCGGACCGAGAGACCCAGTACTTC.

A few counts support this clonotype. The rearrangement joins TRBV6-1 to TRBJ1-2; no definite D call. Between the trimmed V and J ends, which lost 8 bases and 4 bases, there was a span of 14 bases. The germline V gene encodes CDR1 MNHNS and CDR2 SASEGT. The CDR3 spans 13 residues. The CDR3 here is CASPQEGSYGYTF. CDR3 nucleotide sequence: TGTGCCAGCCCCCAGGAAGGGAGCTATGGCTACACCTTC.

The CDR3 DNA follows: TGCGCCAGCAGCCAAACCGGGACAGGGAGCCAAAACATTCAGTACTTC. Translated: CASSQTGTGSQNIQYF. V is TRBV4-3 and J is TRBJ2-4; 9 bases are shared with TRBD1. CDR1 and CDR2 from the germline V gene are LGHNA and YSLEER. This CDR3 is built from 16 residues. The V segment lost 2 bases and the J segment 5 bases; nucleotides outside the gene matches: 7.

This chain links TRBV20-1 with TRBJ2-7; perhaps D is TRBD1 or TRBD2 (5 bases each). Deletions cut 7 bases from V and 5 bases from J, with 15 bases between. This CDR3 is built from 12 residues. The V gene's germline CDR1 is DFQATT and CDR2 SNEGSKA (reference sequence). The CDR3 loop reads CSGSRGRDEQYV. The CDR3 nucleotides are TGCAGTGGTTCGAGGGGCAGAGACGAGCAGTACGTC.

The chain has TRBV10-3 and TRBJ2-6, with D hard to call. V gave up 6 bases and J gave up 2 bases, with 5 bases separating them. Germline assignment: CDR1 ENHRY and CDR2 SYGVKD. This CDR3 is built from 13 residues. Here the CDR3 DNA reads TGTGCCATCAGGGAAACTGGGGCCAACGTCCTGACTTTC. This gives the protein CAIRETGANVLTF.

The V and J genes are TRBV3-1 and TRBJ1-1; no clear D gene. V gave up 2 bases and J gave up 3 bases, with 13 bases separating them. The CDR3 contains 15 residues. Germline V gene data show CDR1 as LGHDT and CDR2 as YNNKEL (reference sequence). CDR3 protein: CASSQLLGRYTEAFF. DNA of the CDR3: TGTGCCAGCAGCCAATTGTTAGGGCGCTACACTGAAGCTTTCTTT.

The chain carries TRBV20-1 and TRBJ2-3; 10 positions agree with TRBD2. Germline CDR1 reads DFQATT; CDR2 reads SNEGSKA (reference sequence). V was clipped by 4 bases and J by 2 bases; unmatched bases: 6. The CDR3 contains 15 residues. CDR3 residues: CSATRTSGFTDTQYF. CDR3 coding DNA: TGCAGTGCTACCCGGACTAGCGGCTTCACAGATACGCAGTATTTT.

The chain's CDR3 is CASSAYRGSNQPQHF. In DNA form, the CDR3 reads TGTGCCAGCAGCGCCTACAGGGGTAGCAATCAGCCCCAGCATTTT. The chain carries TRBV7-6 and TRBJ1-5, with TRBD1 identical over 7 bases. The J segment lost 0 bases and the V segment lost 5 bases, leaving 4 bases of the junction unmatched. This CDR3 is 15 amino acids long. Germline loops: CDR1 SGHVS, CDR2 FNYEAQ.

This clonotype was seen a few times. The chain is built from TRBV5-5 and TRBJ1-2; 10 nucleotides align to TRBD1. The germline V gene has CDR1 SGHKS and CDR2 YYEKEE (reference sequence). This CDR3 has 17 residues. With V trimmed by 1 base and J by 2 bases, 8 bases remained unmatched. The CDR3 is CASSLWGPGQGNYGYTF. CDR3 bases: TGTGCCAGCAGCTTGTGGGGTCCGGGACAGGGGAACTATGGCTACACCTTC. Full variable domain (remainder filled in from reference TRBV5-5 and TRBJ1-2): DAGVTQSPTHLIKTRGQQVTLRCSPISGHKSVSWYQQVLGQGPQFIFQYYEKEERGRGNFPDRFSARQFPNYSSELNVNALLLGDSALYLCASSLWGPGQGNYGYTFGSGTRLTVV.

This clonotype was detected a few times. The chain combines TRBV7-8 with TRBJ1-5; no firm D call. V lost 0 bases to trimming and J lost 5 bases, with 5 bases between them. The CDR3 contains 13 residues. Germline-derived CDR1 and CDR2 are SGHVS and FQNEAQ. The CDR3 DNA reads TGTGCCAGCAGCTTAGCGCTCGATCAGCCCCAGCATTTT. It yields the protein CASSLALDQPQHF.

V and J are TRBV9 and TRBJ2-1; 9 nucleotides agree with TRBD1. There are 16 residues in the CDR3. V trimming: 3 bases; J trimming: 4 bases; junction bases outside the gene matches: 8. The germline V gene has CDR1 SGDLS and CDR2 YYNGEE. CDR3 region: CASSETGGARYNEQFF. Here the CDR3 DNA reads TGTGCCAGCAGCGAAACAGGGGGCGCGAGGTACAATGAGCAGTTCTTC.

The chain recombines TRBV6-1 with TRBJ2-2; a possible D gene is TRBD2 (6 bases). Trimming cost V 3 bases and J 4 bases, with 9 bases left between them. The CDR3 contains 14 residues. The germline V gene encodes CDR1 MNHNS and CDR2 SASEGT. The CDR3, as DNA: TGTGCCAGCAGTGACAGGGAGGTCACCGGGGAGCTGTTTTTT. Protein product: CASSDREVTGELFF.

The gene calls are TRBV6-1 and TRBJ1-1; D call uncertain. Trimming shortened V by 8 bases and J by 0 bases, and 10 bases separated the two germline ends. This CDR3 contains 13 residues. CDR1 is MNHNS, CDR2 SASEGT, per germline. The CDR3 nucleotides are TGTGCCAGCTTCGGACTTTTGAACACTGAAGCTTTCTTT. Translated: CASFGLLNTEAFF.

This clonotype occurred many times. The chain uses TRBV15 and TRBJ2-1, with D perhaps matching TRBD2 (5 bases). Trimming left V 0 bases short and J 4 bases short, with 10 bases between. Germline CDR1 reads LNHNV; CDR2 reads YYDKDF (reference sequence). The CDR3 loop spans 15 amino acids. The CDR3 region has the DNA TGTGCCACCAGCAGAGATTCCCCGGGGTACAATGAGCAGTTCTTC. This encodes CATSRDSPGYNEQFF.

This clonotype was observed at least ten times. The chain recombines TRBV6-5 with TRBJ1-5; D is ambiguous. The germline V gene has CDR1 MNHEY and CDR2 SVGAGI. Trimming left V 5 bases short and J 4 bases short, with 9 bases between. CDR3 length: 13 amino acids. The CDR3 region has the DNA TGTGCCAGCAGTCCCCGAAAGAATCAGCCCCAGCATTTT. Its protein product is CASSPRKNQPQHF.

This chain joins TRBV15 and TRBJ2-3, with 8 nucleotides matching TRBD2. V shed 1 base, J shed 3 bases, and the junction held 9 bases outside the gene matches. This CDR3 spans 17 amino acids. The germline V gene has CDR1 LNHNV and CDR2 YYDKDF (reference sequence). The CDR3 spells CATSRGASGFQTDTQYF. The CDR3 coding sequence is TGTGCCACCAGCAGAGGGGCTAGCGGGTTCCAGACAGATACGCAGTATTTT.

This clonotype was picked up a small number of times. The rearrangement links TRBV13 to TRBJ2-3; 10 nucleotides agree with TRBD2. J was trimmed by 0 bases and V by 1 base; bases with no gene match: 13. Germline values: CDR1 PRHDT, CDR2 FYEKMQ (reference sequence). CDR3 length: 20 amino acids. Here the CDR3 reads CASSLDPWSSGGQSTDTQYF. The CDR3 region has the DNA TGTGCCAGCAGCTTAGATCCTTGGTCTAGCGGGGGACAAAGCACAGATACGCAGTATTTT.

The chain recombines TRBV12-3 or TRBV12-4 with TRBJ1-6; tentatively, D is TRBD1 (6 bases). The CDR3 totals 17 residues. The ends were cut back, 1 base at V and 10 bases at J, with 20 bases in the middle. CDR3 in amino acids: CASSLDRRGRVGSPLHF. The CDR3 nucleotides are TGTGCCAGCAGTTTAGATCGCAGGGGCCGAGTGGGGTCACCCCTCCACTTT.

At least ten counts were recorded for this clonotype. In DNA, the CDR3 is TGCCACGGCGCCTATGACAGGTACAATGAGCAGTTCTTC. It encodes CHGAYDRYNEQFF. The chain joins TRBV20-1 to TRBJ2-1; TRBD1 is a possible D gene (6 bases). Looked up from germline, CDR1 is DFQATT and CDR2 is SNEGSKA (reference sequence). The CDR3 is made up of 13 amino acids.

Comment on this clonotype: This may be a read error: a much more frequent sequence differs by one nucleotide. The chain uses TRBV11-2 and TRBJ2-7, with D perhaps TRBD2 (5 bases). V lost 3 bases and J 9 bases, leaving 15 bases between the germline ends. This CDR3 has 13 amino acids. Germline CDR1 and CDR2: SGHAT and FQNNGV. The CDR3 sequence: CASSLERVGWQYF. The CDR3 DNA reads as TGTGCCAGCAGCTTGGAGAGGGTTGGTTGGCAGTACTTC.